These T cell receptor beta chains were read from a single sample in a study of CD8+CD57+ T cells in acquired aplastic anemia. TCRdb itself ran the reads through MiXCR, one entry per CDR3 protein. The sample yields 270,000 or so distinct CDR3 sequences, about 80% seen once. The specimen was sorted CD4+, CD8+, or CD8+CD57+ T cells (not recorded which) from PBMCs. The origin of the receptors is a human donor with aplastic anemia. The CDR3 runs from the conserved cysteine through the conserved F or W. Each record gives: V gene, D gene, clone size, J gene, CDR3 protein, CDR3 DNA. A D gene is named only where the DNA matches it firmly. Expanded clones are given a class, and other clones once, few, many or no size at all.

TRBV11-3,NA,NA,TRBJ2-5,CASNLDLTGQYF,TGTGCCAGCAACTTAGATCTGACAGGCCAGTACTTC
TRBV11-3,NA,NA,TRBJ2-1,CASSGRDTYGQDEQFF,TGTGCCAGCAGCGGGAGGGACACCTACGGTCAGGATGAGCAGTTCTTC
TRBV7-8,NA,NA,TRBJ1-5,CASSLVGPDMVQHF,TGCGCCAGCAGCTTAGTCGGACCTGATATGGTCCAGCATTTT
TRBV7-8,NA,NA,TRBJ2-1,CASSLHPDRTAVSFF,TGTGCCAGCAGCTTACATCCAGACAGGACAGCTGTTTCGTTCTTC
TRBV6-1,TRBD1,NA,TRBJ1-6,CASSEAGGVGAATLHF,TGTGCCAGCAGTGAGGCAGGGGGAGTGGGTGCGGCTACGCTCCACTTT
TRBV7-9,NA,NA,TRBJ2-3,CASSVGGIHEQHFF,TGTGCCAGCAGTGTTGGGGGGATCCATGAGCAGCACTTCTTT
TRBV12-3/TRBV12-4,NA,NA,TRBJ2-1,CASGSLSGEQFF,TGTGCCAGCGGATCCCTCTCAGGTGAGCAGTTCTTC
TRBV2,TRBD1,NA,TRBJ2-1,CASTQGEYNEQFF,TGTGCCAGCACACAGGGGGAGTACAATGAGCAGTTCTTC
TRBV9,NA,NA,TRBJ2-5,CATSRGSAQVIKYF,TGTGCCACCAGCAGAGGCAGCGCGCAAGTGATCAAGTACTTC
TRBV18,TRBD1,many,TRBJ1-1,CASSNRGTLMNTEAFF,TGTGCCAGCTCTAACAGGGGTACCCTAATGAACACTGAAGCTTTCTTT
TRBV7-2,NA,NA,TRBJ1-2,CASSPVAGGVGYGYTF,TGTGCCAGCAGTCCAGTAGCGGGGGGGGTCGGATATGGCTACACCTTC
TRBV19,TRBD2,NA,TRBJ2-3,CASSIASGTYNEQF,TGTGCCAGTAGTATAGCTAGCGGTACCTACAATGAGCAGTTT
TRBV7-9,NA,NA,TRBJ2-3,CASSFERRGGNDEYF,TGTGCCAGCAGCTTTGAAAGAAGGGGGGGGAACGATGAGTATTTT
TRBV4-3,NA,NA,TRBJ1-6,CAVGTVNSPLHF,TGCGCCGTAGGGACGGTTAATTCACCCCTCCACTTT
TRBV7-8,NA,NA,TRBJ2-3,CASSLAGGHAKQYF,TGTGCCAGCAGCTTAGCGGGAGGACACGCTAAGCAGTATTTT
TRBV9,NA,NA,TRBJ2-2,CASSVGVGTTEALFF,TGTGCCAGCAGCGTAGGGGTGGGGACCACTGAAGCTCTGTTTTTT
TRBV7-6,NA,NA,TRBJ1-2,CASSLGGARVESEYTF,TGTGCCAGCAGCTTAGGCGGGGCGCGAGTCGAATCTGAATACACCTTC
TRBV20-1,TRBD2,once,TRBJ2-1,CSARDPIGVSGDNNEQFF,TGCAGTGCTAGAGATCCGATAGGGGTTAGCGGGGACAACAATGAGCAGTTCTTC
TRBV12-3/TRBV12-4,TRBD2,once,TRBJ2-1,CASSTGGETYNEQFF,TGTGCCAGCAGCACGGGGGGGGAAACCTACAATGAGCAGTTCTTC
TRBV9,NA,NA,TRBJ2-3,CASSLGSDTQSYYF,TGTGCCAGCAGCTTAGGGTCAGATACGCAGTCTTATTATTTT
TRBV7-6,NA,NA,TRBJ2-3,CASSLSPYNSHLQYF,TGTGCCAGCAGCTTGAGTCCCTATAATTCACACCTCCAGTATTTT
TRBV5-1,NA,NA,TRBJ2-1,CASSLARGHYNEQFF,TGCGCCAGCAGCTTGGCCAGGGGACATTACAATGAGCAGTTCTTC
TRBV20-1,NA,NA,TRBJ2-7,CSARKTGDYEQYF,TGCAGTGCTAGAAAGACCGGAGACTACGAGCAGTACTTC
TRBV2,NA,NA,TRBJ1-1,CASSGEGGANAEAFF,TGTGCCAGCAGCGGGGAGGGGGGGGCGAACGCAGAAGCTTTCTTT
TRBV9,NA,NA,TRBJ2-7,CASSLSGGTTPYEQYF,TGTGCCAGCAGCTTATCGGGCGGGACAACGCCCTACGAGCAGTACTTC
TRBV7-2,NA,once,TRBJ2-1,CASSLVGGGPKNNEQFF,TGCGCCAGCAGCTTGGTCGGAGGGGGGCCGAAAAACAATGAGCAGTTCTTC
TRBV5-5,TRBD1,NA,TRBJ2-7,CASSSSQGYNEQYF,TGTGCCAGCAGCTCCTCACAGGGGTACAACGAGCAGTACTTC
TRBV24-1,NA,NA,TRBJ2-1,CATGSDGSRDEQFF,TGTGCTACCGGGAGTGATGGGAGTAGGGATGAGCAGTTCTTC
TRBV7-4,NA,NA,TRBJ2-7,CASSFAQGTYEQYF,NA
TRBV7-6,NA,NA,TRBJ2-1,CASSSRRGLATHDQFF,TGTGCCAGCAGCTCACGCAGAGGCCTGGCAACCCACGACCAGTTCTTC
TRBV10-3,TRBD1,NA,TRBJ2-3,CAISEPVGQGSDTQYF,TGTGCCATCAGTGAGCCGGTTGGACAGGGGTCAGATACGCAGTATTTT
TRBV29-1,NA,NA,TRBJ1-2,CSVDGRGGYTF,TGCAGCGTTGATGGGAGGGGAGGCTACACCTTC
TRBV7-9,NA,NA,TRBJ2-5,CASSFHRDGESDEF,TGTGCCAGCAGCTTTCACAGAGACGGGGAGAGCGATGAGTTC
TRBV5-1,NA,NA,TRBJ2-2,CASSLVWTGKSNTGELFF,TGCGCCAGCAGCTTGGTGTGGACGGGTAAATCCAACACCGGGGAGCTGTTTTTT
TRBV7-3,NA,once,TRBJ2-1,CATSSGSTDTNQFF,TGTGCCACCAGCAGCGGCAGCACAGATACGAACCAGTTCTTC
TRBV12-3/TRBV12-4,NA,many,TRBJ2-1,CASSLGLVMNEQFF,TGTGCCAGCAGTCTGGGTCTAGTTATGAATGAGCAGTTCTTC
TRBV7-9,NA,many,TRBJ1-2,CASSPRGRDGYTF,TGTGCCAGCAGCCCCAGGGGACGCGATGGCTACACCTTC
TRBV7-9,NA,NA,TRBJ1-1,CASPAGGTEAYF,TGTGCCAGCCCAGCAGGAGGCACTGAAGCTTACTTT
TRBV19,TRBD2,NA,TRBJ2-7,CASSMGRGLGEQYF,TGTGCCAGTAGCATGGGGAGGGGTCTAGGTGAGCAGTACTTC
TRBV12-3/TRBV12-4,NA,NA,TRBJ2-2,CASSFTDPRYTGELFF,TGTGCCAGCAGCTTTACCGACCCCCGATACACCGGGGAGCTGTTTTTT
TRBV19,NA,many,TRBJ1-4,CASSIVGPNEKLFF,TGTGCCAGTAGTATCGTAGGGCCAAATGAAAAACTGTTTTTT
TRBV7-6,NA,NA,TRBJ2-3,CASSLAGGTAPQYF,TGTGCCAGCAGCTTAGCGGGCGGTACCGCACCGCAGTATTTT
TRBV9,NA,NA,TRBJ2-3,CASSVAGDPETQYF,TGTGCCAGCAGCGTAGCTGGGGATCCCGAGACGCAGTATTTT
TRBV5-1,NA,NA,TRBJ2-1,CASSPKANEQFF,TGCGCCAGCAGCCCCAAGGCCAATGAGCAGTTCTTC
TRBV9,NA,NA,TRBJ2-2,CASRAGGGELFF,TGTGCCAGCAGAGCTGGGGGCGGGGAGCTGTTTTTT
TRBV7-2,NA,few,TRBJ1-1,CASSWGGGGNYGYFF,TGTGCCAGCAGCTGGGGTGGAGGGGGGAACTATGGCTATTTCTTT
TRBV15,NA,NA,TRBJ2-1,CATSRGGPEQFF,TGTGCCACCAGCAGAGGGGGCCCTGAGCAGTTCTTC
TRBV4-3,TRBD1,many,TRBJ2-1,CASSPAPQGTVNEQFF,TGCGCCAGCAGCCCGGCACCACAGGGGACCGTCAATGAGCAGTTCTTC
TRBV2,TRBD2,few,TRBJ2-3,CSSGDGSTDTQYF,TGTAGCAGCGGGGACGGGAGCACAGATACGCAGTATTTT